The clone carrying this T cell receptor beta chain has a count of ten or more. The data are from a study of metastatic and nonmetastatic thyroid tumors. Through MiXCR, TCRdb re-clonotyped the PCR reads. The sample yields roughly 83,000 clones, about 15% seen once. Thyroid surgery was preceded by no treatment in any patient. Specimen: blood. The sequence came from a female donor with papillary thyroid cancer or a benign thyroid nodule (not recorded which). Some clones in this sample may be carry-over from other donors' samples.

The CDR3 DNA reads as TGTGCCAGCAGCAACACCTACGAGCAGTACTTC. As protein: CASSNTYEQYF. The rearrangement joins TRBV7-2 to TRBJ2-7; D unresolved. V was pared by 5 bases and J by 2 bases, with 4 bases between. In germline, CDR1 is SGHTA, CDR2 FQGNSA. The CDR3 consists of 11 residues.